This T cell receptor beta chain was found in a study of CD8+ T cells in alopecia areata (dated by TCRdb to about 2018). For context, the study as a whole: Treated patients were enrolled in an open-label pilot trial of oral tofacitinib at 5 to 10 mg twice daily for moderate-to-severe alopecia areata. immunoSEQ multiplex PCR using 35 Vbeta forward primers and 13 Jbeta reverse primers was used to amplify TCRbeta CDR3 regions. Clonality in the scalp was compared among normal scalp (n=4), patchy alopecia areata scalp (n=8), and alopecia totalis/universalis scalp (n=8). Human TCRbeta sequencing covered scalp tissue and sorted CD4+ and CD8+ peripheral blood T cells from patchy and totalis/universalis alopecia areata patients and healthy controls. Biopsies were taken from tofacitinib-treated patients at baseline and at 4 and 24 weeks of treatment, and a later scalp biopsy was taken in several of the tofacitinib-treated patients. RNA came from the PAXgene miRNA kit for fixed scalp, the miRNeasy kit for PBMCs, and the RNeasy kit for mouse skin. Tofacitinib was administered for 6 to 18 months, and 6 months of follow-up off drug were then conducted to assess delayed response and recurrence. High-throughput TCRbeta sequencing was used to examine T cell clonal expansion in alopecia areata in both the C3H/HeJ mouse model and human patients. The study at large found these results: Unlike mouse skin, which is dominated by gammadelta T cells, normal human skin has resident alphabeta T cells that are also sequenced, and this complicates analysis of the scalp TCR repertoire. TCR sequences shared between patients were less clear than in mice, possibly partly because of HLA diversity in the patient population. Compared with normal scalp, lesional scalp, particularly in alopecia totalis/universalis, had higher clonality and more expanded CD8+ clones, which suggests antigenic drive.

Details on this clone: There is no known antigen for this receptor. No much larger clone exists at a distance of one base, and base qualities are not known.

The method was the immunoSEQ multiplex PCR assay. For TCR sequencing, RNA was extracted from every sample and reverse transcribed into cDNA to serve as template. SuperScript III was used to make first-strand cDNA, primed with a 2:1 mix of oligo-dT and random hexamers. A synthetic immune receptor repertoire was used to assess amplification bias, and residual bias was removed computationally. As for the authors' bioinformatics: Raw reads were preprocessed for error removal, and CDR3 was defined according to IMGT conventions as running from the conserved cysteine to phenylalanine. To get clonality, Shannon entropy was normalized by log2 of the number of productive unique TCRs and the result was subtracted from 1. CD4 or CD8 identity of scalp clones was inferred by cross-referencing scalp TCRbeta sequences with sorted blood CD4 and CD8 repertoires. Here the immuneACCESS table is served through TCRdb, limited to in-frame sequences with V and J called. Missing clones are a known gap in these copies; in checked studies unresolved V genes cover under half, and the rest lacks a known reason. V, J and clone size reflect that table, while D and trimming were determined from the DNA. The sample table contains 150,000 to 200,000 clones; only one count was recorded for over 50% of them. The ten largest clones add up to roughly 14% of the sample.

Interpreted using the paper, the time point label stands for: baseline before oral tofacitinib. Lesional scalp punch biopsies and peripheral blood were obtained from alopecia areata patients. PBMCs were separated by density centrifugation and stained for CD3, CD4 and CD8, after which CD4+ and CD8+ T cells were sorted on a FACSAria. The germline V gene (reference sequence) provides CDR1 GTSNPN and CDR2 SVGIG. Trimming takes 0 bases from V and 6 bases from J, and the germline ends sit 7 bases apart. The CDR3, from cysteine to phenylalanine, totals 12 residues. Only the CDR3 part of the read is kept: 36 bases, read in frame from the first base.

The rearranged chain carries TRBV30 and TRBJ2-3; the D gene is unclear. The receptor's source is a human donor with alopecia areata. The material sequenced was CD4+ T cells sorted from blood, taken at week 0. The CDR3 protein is CAWSVHRDTQYF. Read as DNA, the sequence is TGTGCCTGGAGTGTACACCGCGATACGCAGTATTTT.